This entry lists 9 T cell receptor beta chains sequenced from one sample in a study of blood T cell repertoires in COVID-19. Produced via immunoSEQ multiplex PCR; TCRdb's table is partial and in-frame only. The sample consists of 87,000 or so clones, 80% to 95% of them appearing once. The specimen sequenced was peripheral blood. These receptors were obtained from a man younger than 30 with COVID-19, enrolled during active disease.

V usage is TRBV5-6 and J usage is TRBJ1-3, with D possibly matching TRBD1 (6 bases). Trimming stripped 4 bases from V and 1 base from J, with 9 bases between. From germline, CDR1 is SGHDT and CDR2 YYEEEE. The CDR3 loop spans 14 amino acids. The CDR3 region is CASSVGTSGNTIYF. The CDR3 bases are TGTGCCAGCAGCGTAGGGACATCTGGAAACACCATATATTTT. Together with reference TRBV5-6 and TRBJ1-3, the CDR3 gives the full variable domain: DAGVTQSPTHLIKTRGQQVTLRCSPKSGHDTVSWYQQALGQGPQFIFQYYEEEERQRGNFPDRFSGHQFPNYSSELNVNALLLGDSALYLCASSVGTSGNTIYFGEGSWLTVV.

This clone was seen only once. The chain is built from TRBV19 and TRBJ2-2; 7 bases are a match to TRBD2. CDR1 is LNHDA and CDR2 is SQIVND in the germline V gene (reference sequence). CDR3 size: 15 residues. The junction had 9 bases not matched to a gene; V was cut back by 7 bases and J by 4 bases. The CDR3 sequence is CASKWGAGSTGELFF. The CDR3 coding sequence is TGTGCCAGTAAATGGGGAGCGGGAAGCACCGGGGAGCTGTTTTTT.

J is TRBJ2-7 and V is TRBV12-3 or TRBV12-4; D ambiguous. Trimming removed 5 bases at V and 2 bases at J, with 10 bases between. The CDR3 runs to 13 residues. The CDR3 reads CASSPGLPYEQYF. The DNA of the CDR3 is TGTGCCAGCAGTCCCGGTTTGCCCTACGAGCAGTACTTC.

The chain couples TRBV19 to TRBJ2-3; D ambiguous. The germline gives CDR1 LNHDA, CDR2 SQIVND (reference sequence). The CDR3 consists of 14 residues. V was clipped by 1 base and J by 7 bases, with 12 bases between them. In DNA form, the CDR3 reads TGTGCCAGTAGTATAGGAGAGTTGGGCAATACGCAGTATTTT. Its translation is CASSIGELGNTQYF.

CDR3 sequence (DNA): TGTGCCTGGAGTCAGTCCGGGAGAGGGGAAGAGACCCAGTACTTC. Its translation: CAWSQSGRGEETQYF. The J gene is TRBJ2-5, the V gene TRBV30; D is perhaps TRBD2 (6 bases). Germline CDR1 reads GTSNPN; CDR2 reads SVGIG (reference sequence). Trimming stripped 2 bases from V and 3 bases from J, with 16 bases between. The CDR3 contains 15 residues.

The chain joins TRBV19 to TRBJ2-7; D possibly corresponds to TRBD2 (6 bases). CDR1 and CDR2 (germline): LNHDA, SQIVND (reference sequence). The CDR3 runs 13 residues. Trimming cost V 8 bases and J 0 bases, with 11 bases left between them. DNA of the CDR3: TGTGCCAGTCAGGCGGGACGCTCCTACGAGCAGTACTTC. Encoded protein: CASQAGRSYEQYF.

V and J are TRBV7-2 and TRBJ1-5; tentatively, D is TRBD1 (5 bases). There are 15 residues in the CDR3. V lost 2 bases to trimming and J lost 0 bases, with 8 bases between them. Per germline, CDR1 SGHTA and CDR2 FQGNSA. CDR3 region: CASSLWGDSNQPQHF. Here the CDR3 DNA reads TGTGCCAGCAGCTTATGGGGCGATAGCAATCAGCCCCAGCATTTT. Drawing the rest from reference TRBV7-2 and TRBJ1-5, the complete variable domain is GAGVSQSPSNKVTEKGKDVELRCDPISGHTALYWYRQSLGQGLEFLIYFQGNSAPDKSGLPSDRFSAERTGGSVSTLTIQRTQQEDSAVYLCASSLWGDSNQPQHFGDGTRLSIL.

The chain employs TRBV29-1 and TRBJ2-7; TRBD1 matches 8 bases. The J segment lost 2 bases and the V segment lost 7 bases, leaving 7 bases of the junction unmatched. Per the germline V gene, CDR1 is SQVTM and CDR2 is ANQGSEA. This CDR3 spans 13 amino acids. The CDR3 coding sequence is TGCAGCGCTAAGGGACAGGCCGCCTACGAGCAGTACTTC. It specifies CSAKGQAAYEQYF.

As for this clone: Germline is not matched at one junction end, which may reflect a read error. The chain is built from TRBV28 and TRBJ1-4; 9 bases are a match to TRBD1. Germline V lookup: CDR1 MDHEN, CDR2 SYDVKM. This CDR3 is built from 15 residues. CDR3 sequence (DNA): TGTGCCAGCAGACCGACAGGGGGGAGGAATGAAAAACTGCTTTTT. Translating gives CASRPTGGRNEKLLF.